The clone carrying this TCR beta chain has a handful of counts. CDR1 is SGHTA and CDR2 is FQGNSA in the germline V gene. V lost 6 bases, J lost 1 base, and 9 bases lay in between. CDR3 length: 14 residues. This record belongs to a study of cytotoxic CD8 clonotypes in ibrutinib-treated CLL. Targeted sequencing depth ranged from 1 in 200,000 to 1 in 1 million T cells. Produced via immunoSEQ multiplex PCR; TCRdb's table is partial and in-frame only. Of approximately 130,000 clones in the sample, roughly 84% are singletons; the top ten hold 3.3%. The chain links TRBV7-2 to TRBJ2-2, with D tentatively TRBD1 (6 bases). This specimen was PBMCs, taken after 24 months of ibrutinib treatment. The clonotype originates from a human donor with chronic lymphocytic leukemia. In DNA form, the CDR3 reads TGTGCCAGCAGAGGACAGCTGAACACCGGGGAGCTGTTTTTT. Translation gives CASRGQLNTGELFF.